A selection of T cell receptor beta chains follows, all from one sample in a study of blood T cell repertoires in COVID-19. Sequencing used immunoSEQ multiplex PCR; TCRdb keeps in-frame clones, though not all of them. The sample lists approximately 40,000 clones, 80% to 90% occurring once. The specimen sequenced was peripheral blood. The receptor source for this set is a man between 40 and 49 years old with COVID-19, enrolled during active disease. CDR3s include the opening cysteine and the closing phenylalanine or tryptophan. A D gene is named only where the DNA matches it firmly. Clone size appears in some rows only: once, few, many, or a class for an expanded clone.

clone_size,j_call,d_call,v_call,cdr3_aa,cdr3_nt
.,TRBJ2-7,.,TRBV13,CASSFQGRTYF,TGTGCCAGCAGCTTCCAGGGCCGTACGTACTTC
.,TRBJ2-7,.,TRBV3-1/TRBV3-2,CASSQSNEQYF,TGTGCCAGCAGCCAGTCTAACGAGCAGTACTTC
.,TRBJ2-2,TRBD1,TRBV13,CASSLYGQGATGELFF,TGTGCCAGCAGCTTATATGGACAGGGGGCCACCGGGGAGCTGTTTTTT
.,TRBJ1-2,TRBD1,TRBV5-1,CASSPGQGYGYTF,TGCGCCAGCAGCCCCGGACAGGGCTATGGCTACACCTTC
.,TRBJ1-1,.,TRBV2,CATKAEENTEAFF,TGTGCCACCAAAGCCGAGGAGAACACTGAAGCTTTCTTT
.,TRBJ2-3,TRBD2,TRBV29-1,CSVERREGPNTQYF,TGCAGCGTTGAACGGCGGGAGGGCCCAAATACGCAGTATTTT
few,TRBJ2-2,.,TRBV6-1,CASSESGGNTGELFF,TGTGCCAGCAGTGAGTCGGGGGGCAACACCGGGGAGCTGTTTTTT
.,TRBJ2-5,TRBD2,TRBV24-1,CATSDAPGGKKTQYF,TGTGCCACCAGTGATGCACCGGGAGGGAAGAAGACCCAGTACTTC
.,TRBJ1-2,.,TRBV28,CALRQNYGYTF,TGTGCCTTAAGACAAAACTATGGCTACACCTTC
.,TRBJ2-3,TRBD2,TRBV20-1,CSASSSGGNTDTQYF,TGCAGTGCTAGTTCTAGCGGCGGGAACACAGATACGCAGTATTTT
.,TRBJ1-5,.,TRBV12-3/TRBV12-4,CASSVQGLGPQHF,TGTGCCAGCAGCGTACAGGGCTTGGGGCCCCAGCATTTT
few,TRBJ2-7,TRBD2,TRBV6-4,CASIGREVYEQYF,TGTGCCAGCATTGGGCGGGAGGTCTACGAGCAGTACTTC
once,TRBJ2-1,TRBD2,TRBV4-2,CASSFYPGGRSNEQFF,TGTGCCAGCAGTTTCTACCCGGGGGGGCGGAGCAATGAGCAGTTCTTC
.,TRBJ2-3,TRBD1,TRBV5-5,CASNWDSSATDTQYF,TGTGCCAGCAACTGGGACAGCTCTGCCACAGATACGCAGTATTTT
.,TRBJ1-5,TRBD1,TRBV5-4,CASSQGQGDQPQHF,TGTGCCAGCAGCCAGGGACAGGGGGATCAGCCCCAGCATTTT
.,TRBJ1-6,TRBD1,TRBV7-9,CASSLGQGDNSPLHF,TGTGCCAGCAGCTTGGGCCAGGGGGATAATTCACCCCTCCACTTT
medium-sized,TRBJ2-2,.,TRBV11-2,CASSLDWGPGELFF,TGTGCCAGCAGCTTAGATTGGGGGCCCGGGGAGCTGTTTTTT
.,TRBJ1-3,.,TRBV27,CASSPTPWDTIYF,TGTGCCAGCAGTCCGACACCTTGGGACACCATATATTTT
.,TRBJ2-3,TRBD2,TRBV6-5,CASSIQREGSDTQYF,TGTGCCAGCAGTATACAGCGGGAGGGTTCAGATACGCAGTATTTT
medium-sized,TRBJ2-5,TRBD1,TRBV12-3/TRBV12-4,CASRGQRETQYF,TGTGCCAGCAGGGGACAGCGTGAGACCCAGTACTTC
.,TRBJ2-3,.,TRBV19,CASNELSTDTQYF,TGTGCCAGTAATGAGTTAAGCACAGATACGCAGTATTTT
.,TRBJ1-1,.,TRBV11-3,CASHDTSNTEAFF,TGTGCCAGTCACGACACTTCGAACACTGAAGCTTTCTTT
few,TRBJ2-7,.,TRBV27,CASSITGTIYEQYF,TGTGCCAGCAGTATCACCGGGACAATCTACGAGCAGTACTTC
.,TRBJ1-6,TRBD1,TRBV5-1,CASSLGSGQPNSPLHF,TGCGCCAGCAGCTTGGGATCGGGACAGCCTAATTCACCCCTCCACTTT